This entry describes one TCR beta chain. Method: immunoSEQ multiplex PCR; TCRdb's copy keeps in-frame clones and lacks some. The sample holds 120,000 or so clones, 80% to 90% seen once. The data were taken from a study of blood T cell repertoires in COVID-19. Study background: The cDNA or gDNA used as material had been derived from T cells, B-cell-depleted T cells, or PBMCs.

V gave up 2 bases and J gave up 0 bases, with 15 bases separating them. Looked up from germline, CDR1 is KGHDR and CDR2 is SFDVKD. The CDR3 length is 17 residues. The chain combines TRBV24-1 with TRBJ2-5, with D perhaps matching TRBD2 (5 bases). Input material: peripheral blood. The sequence was collected from a man between 65 and 85 years old with active or convalescent COVID-19. The CDR3 region is CATSDSGLSKYQETQYF. The CDR3 coding sequence is TGTGCCACCAGTGATTCCGGACTGTCGAAGTACCAAGAGACCCAGTACTTC.